These T cell receptor beta chains were read from a single sample in a study of graft-versus-host responses after intestinal transplantation. The table came from immunoSEQ multiplex PCR; TCRdb's copy has only in-frame clones and leaves some out. The sample consists of around 6,600 clones, around a quarter of them appearing once. The sequencing used alloreactive CD8+ T cells from a mixed lymphocyte reaction culture, collected before transplantation. The receptor source for this set is a human patient who was an organ donor for intestinal transplantation. The CDR3 runs from the conserved cysteine through the conserved F or W. D genes are given only for firm matches. Clone size is stated in some rows and not others, as once, few, many or a class when expanded.

CDR3: CASSLLAGGSYEQYF; DNA: TGTGCCAGCAGTTTACTGGCGGGAGGGTCCTACGAGCAGTACTTC; size: medium-sized; D: TRBD2; J: TRBJ2-7; length: 15; V: TRBV27
CDR3: CASSPRPQGGRETQYF; DNA: TGTGCCAGCAGCCCACGGCCGCAGGGAGGGAGAGAGACCCAGTACTTC; size: NA; D: TRBD2; J: TRBJ2-5; length: 16; V: TRBV11-2
CDR3: CASSLLGAYNSPLHF; DNA: TGTGCCAGCAGCTTGTTAGGGGCCTATAATTCACCCCTCCACTTT; size: NA; D: NA; J: TRBJ1-6; length: 15; V: TRBV5-8
CDR3: CASSYSTWCTEAFF; DNA: TGTGCCAGCAGTTACTCGACATGGTGCACTGAAGCTTTCTTT; size: few; D: NA; J: TRBJ1-1; length: 14; V: TRBV6-5
CDR3: CAISSGTSSEQYF; DNA: TGTGCCATCTCCTCCGGGACTAGTAGCGAGCAGTACTTC; size: NA; D: TRBD2; J: TRBJ2-7; length: 13; V: TRBV6-1
CDR3: CASSPLLGAGQRGSYEQYF; DNA: TGTGCCAGCTCACCGCTTCTGGGGGCCGGGCAACGGGGCTCCTACGAGCAGTACTTC; size: NA; D: NA; J: TRBJ2-7; length: 19; V: TRBV18
CDR3: CASSVRGARSGANVLTF; DNA: TGTGCCAGCAGCGTCAGGGGGGCCAGGTCTGGGGCCAACGTCCTGACTTTC; size: NA; D: NA; J: TRBJ2-6; length: 17; V: TRBV9
CDR3: CASSRLARELFF; DNA: TGTGCCAGCAGTAGACTAGCCCGGGAGCTGTTTTTT; size: once; D: TRBD2; J: TRBJ2-2; length: 12; V: TRBV6-5
CDR3: CASSLWLAGVYTDTQYF; DNA: TGTGCCAGCAGCTTATGGCTAGCGGGGGTATACACAGATACGCAGTATTTT; size: NA; D: TRBD2; J: TRBJ2-3; length: 17; V: TRBV7-3
CDR3: CASSLESQSGKTYGYTF; DNA: TGTGCCAGCAGCTTAGAGTCGCAATCTGGAAAGACCTATGGCTACACCTTC; size: once; D: NA; J: TRBJ1-2; length: 17; V: TRBV14
CDR3: CASSLALGTEAFF; DNA: TGTGCCAGCAGCTTGGCGCTCGGGACTGAAGCTTTCTTT; size: few; D: NA; J: TRBJ1-1; length: 13; V: TRBV4-2
CDR3: CASSKKIWDNNYGYTF; DNA: TGTGCCAGCAGCAAAAAAATCTGGGACAATAACTATGGCTACACCTTC; size: NA; D: NA; J: TRBJ1-2; length: 16; V: TRBV21-1
CDR3: CASSLIAGAPDTQYF; DNA: TGTGCCAGCAGCTTAATAGCGGGAGCTCCAGATACGCAGTATTTT; size: few; D: TRBD2; J: TRBJ2-3; length: 15; V: TRBV7-4
CDR3: CASSYGLAGEVEQFF; DNA: TGTGCCAGCAGTTACGGACTAGCGGGAGAGGTGGAGCAGTTCTTC; size: few; D: TRBD2; J: TRBJ2-1; length: 15; V: TRBV6-8
CDR3: CASSQGLERTTNTGELFF; DNA: TGTGCCAGCAGCCAAGGTCTAGAGCGGACCACGAACACCGGGGAGCTGTTTTTT; size: NA; D: NA; J: TRBJ2-2; length: 18; V: TRBV4-2
CDR3: CASSYIAGGKETQYF; DNA: TGTGCCAGCAGTTATATAGCGGGAGGGAAAGAGACCCAGTACTTC; size: NA; D: TRBD2; J: TRBJ2-5; length: 15; V: TRBV6-4
CDR3: CASSLERPRGSQPQHF; DNA: TGTGCCAGCAGCTTAGAAAGGCCCAGGGGATCCCAGCCCCAGCATTTT; size: NA; D: NA; J: TRBJ1-5; length: 16; V: TRBV7-2
CDR3: CASSQGTSAYNEQFF; DNA: TGTGCCAGCAGCCAAGGGACTAGCGCCTACAATGAGCAGTTCTTC; size: medium-sized; D: TRBD2; J: TRBJ2-1; length: 15; V: TRBV5-8
CDR3: CASIGDTQYF; DNA: TGTGCCAGCATTGGAGATACGCAGTATTTT; size: NA; D: NA; J: TRBJ2-3; length: 10; V: TRBV6-5
CDR3: CASSLAGPYEQYF; DNA: TGTGCCAGCAGTCTAGCGGGTCCCTACGAGCAGTACTTC; size: medium-sized; D: TRBD2; J: TRBJ2-7; length: 13; V: TRBV6-5
CDR3: CASSYGGYNEQFF; DNA: TGTGCCAGCAGTTATGGCGGTTACAATGAGCAGTTCTTC; size: NA; D: NA; J: TRBJ2-1; length: 13; V: TRBV6-6
CDR3: CSVEGPGDYGYTF; DNA: TGCAGCGTTGAAGGCCCGGGGGACTATGGCTACACCTTC; size: few; D: NA; J: TRBJ1-2; length: 13; V: TRBV29-1
CDR3: CASRVPTQYF; DNA: TGTGCCAGCAGGGTGCCGACCCAGTACTTC; size: NA; D: NA; J: TRBJ2-5; length: 10; V: TRBV6-5
CDR3: CASSLWGGAGETQYF; DNA: TGTGCCAGCAGTTTATGGGGGGGCGCGGGGGAGACCCAGTACTTC; size: few; D: NA; J: TRBJ2-5; length: 15; V: TRBV28
CDR3: CASSFTSGSQKTQYF; DNA: TGTGCCAGCAGTTTTACTAGCGGGAGCCAGAAGACCCAGTACTTC; size: few; D: TRBD2; J: TRBJ2-5; length: 15; V: TRBV27
CDR3: CAISESRKGWTEAFF; DNA: TGTGCCATCAGTGAGTCTAGAAAGGGATGGACTGAAGCTTTCTTT; size: medium-sized; D: NA; J: TRBJ1-1; length: 15; V: TRBV10-3
CDR3: CASSIVLSNQPQHF; DNA: TGTGCCAGTAGTATAGTGCTTAGCAATCAGCCCCAGCATTTT; size: few; D: NA; J: TRBJ1-5; length: 14; V: TRBV19
CDR3: CASRQGGGTEAFF; DNA: TGTGCCAGTAGACAGGGAGGGGGGACTGAAGCTTTCTTT; size: few; D: NA; J: TRBJ1-1; length: 13; V: TRBV19
CDR3: CASSLGLTNKHRGAVF; DNA: TGTGCCAGCAGCTTAGGGCTGACTAATAAACACCGGGGAGCTGTTTTT; size: NA; D: NA; J: TRBJ2-2; length: 16; V: TRBV13
CDR3: CASSSSSQGAYGYTF; DNA: TGTGCCAGCAGCTCTAGCTCCCAGGGGGCCTATGGCTACACCTTC; size: large; D: TRBD1; J: TRBJ1-2; length: 15; V: TRBV7-9
CDR3: CASSQASGHSYNEQFF; DNA: TGCGCCAGCAGCCAAGCCAGCGGGCACTCCTACAATGAGCAGTTCTTC; size: few; D: NA; J: TRBJ2-1; length: 16; V: TRBV4-1
CDR3: CASSLVGFAGELFF; DNA: TGTGCCAGCAGCTTAGTTGGTTTCGCCGGGGAGCTGTTTTTT; size: NA; D: NA; J: TRBJ2-2; length: 14; V: TRBV11-1
CDR3: CASSLSDRGNMNTEAFF; DNA: TGTGCCAGCAGTTTATCGGACAGGGGAAACATGAACACTGAAGCTTTCTTT; size: few; D: TRBD1; J: TRBJ1-1; length: 17; V: TRBV27
CDR3: CASSPAWETQYF; DNA: TGTGCCAGCTCACCGGCTTGGGAGACCCAGTACTTC; size: few; D: NA; J: TRBJ2-5; length: 12; V: TRBV18
CDR3: CASSPGVPWGTDTQYF; DNA: TGTGCCAGCAGTCCCGGGGTGCCGTGGGGCACAGATACGCAGTATTTT; size: NA; D: NA; J: TRBJ2-3; length: 16; V: TRBV27
CDR3: CASSFEERAATDTQYF; DNA: TGTGCCAGCAGTTTTGAGGAGCGGGCCGCAACAGATACGCAGTATTTT; size: few; D: NA; J: TRBJ2-3; length: 16; V: TRBV28
CDR3: CASSLMGGDTQYF; DNA: TGTGCCAGCAGCTTAATGGGGGGAGATACGCAGTATTTT; size: NA; D: NA; J: TRBJ2-3; length: 13; V: TRBV11-2
CDR3: CASSRLPVGSGNTIYF; DNA: TGTGCCAGCAGCCGACTACCCGTAGGGTCTGGAAACACCATATATTTT; size: few; D: NA; J: TRBJ1-3; length: 16; V: TRBV5-4
CDR3: CASSQGPGSAEQYF; DNA: TGCGCCAGCAGCCAAGGTCCCGGTTCTGCCGAGCAGTACTTC; size: once; D: NA; J: TRBJ2-7; length: 14; V: TRBV5-4
CDR3: CASSLGPGAYEQYF; DNA: TGTGCCAGCAGCTTAGGCCCCGGCGCCTACGAGCAGTACTTC; size: NA; D: NA; J: TRBJ2-7; length: 14; V: TRBV7-3
CDR3: CASSSDGAGSYEQYF; DNA: TGTGCCAGCAGCTCCGATGGGGCGGGCTCCTACGAGCAGTACTTC; size: few; D: NA; J: TRBJ2-7; length: 15; V: TRBV13
CDR3: CASSPGSYEQYF; DNA: TGTGCCAGCAGTCCCGGGTCCTACGAGCAGTACTTC; size: NA; D: NA; J: TRBJ2-7; length: 12; V: TRBV5-3
CDR3: CASSQGPGSAEQYF; DNA: TGCGCCAGCAGCCAAGGTCCCGGTTCTGCCGAGCAGTACTTC; size: NA; D: NA; J: TRBJ2-7; length: 14; V: TRBV4-3
CDR3: CSCEGAEDQNLYNEQFF; DNA: TGCAGCTGTGAGGGGGCAGAAGATCAGAACCTCTACAATGAGCAGTTCTTC; size: NA; D: TRBD1; J: TRBJ2-1; length: 17; V: TRBV29-1
CDR3: CASSLGLNEQYF; DNA: TGTGCCAGCAGCTTAGGATTGAACGAGCAGTACTTC; size: NA; D: NA; J: TRBJ2-7; length: 12; V: TRBV11-2
CDR3: CASSLIGASAYNEQFF; DNA: TGTGCCAGCAGTTTAATCGGGGCTAGCGCCTACAATGAGCAGTTCTTC; size: NA; D: NA; J: TRBJ2-1; length: 16; V: TRBV28
CDR3: CASSLANYGYTF; DNA: TGTGCCAGCAGCTTAGCTAACTATGGCTACACCTTC; size: large; D: NA; J: TRBJ1-2; length: 12; V: TRBV7-9
CDR3: CASSLTGNQPQHF; DNA: TGTGCCAGCAGCCTAACAGGGAATCAGCCCCAGCATTTT; size: NA; D: NA; J: TRBJ1-5; length: 13; V: TRBV6-9
CDR3: CASKTGGDEKLFF; DNA: TGTGCCAGCAAAACAGGGGGCGATGAAAAACTGTTTTTT; size: NA; D: TRBD1; J: TRBJ1-4; length: 13; V: TRBV6-9